This TCR beta chain derives from a study of metastatic and nonmetastatic thyroid tumors. Study context: Comparison of repertoires was carried out across blood and tumor or nodule tissue from malignant and benign thyroid patients.

The study's findings and limits: Malignant tumors reportedly showed significantly higher TCR beta diversity than benign nodules in both blood and tumor.

Regarding this clone: What it recognizes is unknown. One end of the junction is discordant with germline, which a read error may explain.

There were no patients who had received any treatment before thyroid surgery. With MiXCR, TCRdb called clones anew from the PCR reads. The sample records over 10,000 clones, under 25% being singletons. The CDR3 is made up of 16 amino acids. Germline CDR1 and CDR2: MDHEN and SYDVKM. The V gene is TRBV28, the J gene TRBJ2-2; 9 bases line up with TRBD1. The sample consisted of blood. This TCR was sampled from a male donor with papillary thyroid cancer or a benign thyroid nodule (not recorded which). Some clones in this sample may be carry-over from other donors' samples. CDR3 loop: CASKGYRGQDTGELLF. DNA for the CDR3: TGTGCCAGCAAGGGGTACAGGGGGCAGGACACCGGGGAGCTGTTATTT.